This T cell receptor (beta chain) was captured in a study of blood T cells in healthy people across ages. This clonotype appeared a few times. Combining a sample-barcoded 5' primer with a J-beta primer mix, a second PCR ran for about 7 to 11 cycles. Via MiXCR, TCRdb re-called the 5' RACE reads, giving one row per CDR3 protein. The table has some 640,000 distinct CDR3 sequences, about 30% seen once. CDR1 is DFQATT, CDR2 SNEGSKA, per germline (reference sequence). The CDR3 covers 15 residues. Trimming cost V 5 bases and J 8 bases; bases outside gene matches: 12. This sequence originates from an elderly woman in good health. Specimen: blood. The chain carries TRBV20-1 and TRBJ2-1; 10 positions match TRBD1. The CDR3: CSAGGVGQGIDEQFF. The CDR3 DNA sequence: TGCAGTGCTGGGGGGGTGGGACAGGGGATCGATGAGCAGTTCTTC.